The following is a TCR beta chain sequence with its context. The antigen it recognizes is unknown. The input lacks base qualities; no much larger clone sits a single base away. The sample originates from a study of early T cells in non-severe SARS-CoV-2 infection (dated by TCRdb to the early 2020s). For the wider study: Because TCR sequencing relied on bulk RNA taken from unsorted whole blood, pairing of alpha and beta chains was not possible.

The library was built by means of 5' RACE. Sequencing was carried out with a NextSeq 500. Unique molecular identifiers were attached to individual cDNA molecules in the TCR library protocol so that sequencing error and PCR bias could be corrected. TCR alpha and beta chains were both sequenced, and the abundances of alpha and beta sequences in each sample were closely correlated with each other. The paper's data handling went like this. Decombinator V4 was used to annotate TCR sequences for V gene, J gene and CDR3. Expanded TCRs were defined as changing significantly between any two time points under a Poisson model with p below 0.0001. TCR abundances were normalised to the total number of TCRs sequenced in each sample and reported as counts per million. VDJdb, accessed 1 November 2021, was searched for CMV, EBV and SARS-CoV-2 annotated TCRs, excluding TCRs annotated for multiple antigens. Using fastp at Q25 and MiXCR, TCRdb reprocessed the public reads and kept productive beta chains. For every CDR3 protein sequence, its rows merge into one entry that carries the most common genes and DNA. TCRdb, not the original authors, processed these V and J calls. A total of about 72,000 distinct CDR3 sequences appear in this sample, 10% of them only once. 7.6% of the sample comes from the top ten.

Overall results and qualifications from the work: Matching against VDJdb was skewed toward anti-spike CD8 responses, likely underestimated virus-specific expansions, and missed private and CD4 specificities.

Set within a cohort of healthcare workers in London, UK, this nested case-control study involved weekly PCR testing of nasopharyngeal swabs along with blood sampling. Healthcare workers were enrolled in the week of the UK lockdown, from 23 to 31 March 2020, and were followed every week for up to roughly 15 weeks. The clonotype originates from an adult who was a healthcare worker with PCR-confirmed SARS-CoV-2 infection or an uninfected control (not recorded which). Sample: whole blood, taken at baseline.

The encoded CDR3 is CASSVTGYPDTQYF. Here is the DNA: TGTGCCAGCAGCGTCACAGGGTACCCAGATACGCAGTATTTT. The chain was built from TRBV7-2 and TRBJ2-3; TRBD1 is a weak D gene call, 6 bases matching. The CDR3 sequence holds 14 residues, the cysteine and phenylalanine included. Just CDR3 DNA is preserved here, 42 bases in frame from base 1. V sheds 5 bases and J sheds 4 bases, leaving 13 bases between their ends. The germline V gene supplies CDR1 SGHTA and CDR2 FQGNSA.